The rows below give T cell receptor beta chains drawn from one sample of a study of technical replicates of blood from a handful of donors. Measured with immunoSEQ multiplex PCR; TCRdb has only the in-frame clones, and not every one. The sample contains 100,000 or so clones, over 85% of which appear only once. Source material: T cells isolated from PBMCs. These receptors came from a human donor in good health. CDR3s include the opening cysteine and the closing phenylalanine or tryptophan. A D gene is named only where the DNA matches it firmly. Clone size is not always given. Where it is, it says once, few, many or a class for expanded clones.

>.|TRBJ1-4|.|TRBV21-1
TGTGCCAGCAGCAAAGCGCGAGGGGGCCACGAAAAACTGTTTTTT
CASSKARGGHEKLFF
>.|TRBJ2-7|.|TRBV12-5
TGTGCTAGTGAAGGGGCGGGGTCCTACGAGCAGTACTTC
CASEGAGSYEQYF
>.|TRBJ2-1|.|TRBV4-1
TGCGCCAGCAGCCAAGTTGATCGGGACTTAATCGATGAGCAGTTCTTC
CASSQVDRDLIDEQFF
>.|TRBJ1-4|.|TRBV11-2
TGTGCCAGCACACCAGACAGGACAACTAATGAAAAACTGTTTTTT
CASTPDRTTNEKLFF
>once|TRBJ2-1|TRBD1|TRBV7-9
TGTGCCAGCACCCCGCGGACAGGGTCTAGCGATGAGCAGTTCTTC
CASTPRTGSSDEQFF
>.|TRBJ1-1|.|TRBV19
TGTGCCAGTAGTCCTACAGAGATAATTGAAGCTTTCTTT
CASSPTEIIEAFF
>.|TRBJ2-1|TRBD1|TRBV7-9
TGTGCCAGCACTGGACAGGTCCTGGGTGAGCAGTTCTTC
CASTGQVLGEQFF
>.|TRBJ1-3|.|TRBV28
TGTGCCAGCAGTCTTCCCCGGGGCTCTGGAAACACCATATATTTT
CASSLPRGSGNTIYF
>.|TRBJ1-3|TRBD1|TRBV10-2
TGCGCCAGCAGTGATTCACCGGGACAGAGCTCTGGAAACACCATATATTTT
CASSDSPGQSSGNTIYF
>.|TRBJ2-1|TRBD2|TRBV15
TGTGCCACCAGCGGAAGGGGACTAGAGCAGTTCTTC
CATSGRGLEQFF
>.|TRBJ1-2|TRBD1|TRBV14
TGTGCCAGCAGCCAAGATCGGTCAGGGGGAGGCTACACCTTC
CASSQDRSGGGYTF
>once|TRBJ1-4|.|TRBV6-5
TGTGCCAGCAGTTACGCGGGGGGAATAAATGAAAAACTGTTTTTT
CASSYAGGINEKLFF
>.|TRBJ1-2|TRBD1|TRBV5-1
TGCGCCAGCAGCTGGACAGGTGGAGGGAACTATGGCTACACCTTC
CASSWTGGGNYGYTF
>once|TRBJ1-6|TRBD1|TRBV30
TGTGCCTGGAGCGAAATGGGACAGTCAAATTCACCCCTCCACTTT
CAWSEMGQSNSPLHF
>.|TRBJ2-5|TRBD1|TRBV5-1
TGCGCCAGCAGTCCCGGGACAGCTCAAGAGACCCAGTACTTC
CASSPGTAQETQYF
>.|TRBJ1-6|.|TRBV4-1
TGCGCCAGCAGCCAAGATGGTTCGCGACAGCTTAATTCACCCCTCCACTTT
CASSQDGSRQLNSPLHF
>.|TRBJ2-2|TRBD2|TRBV11-2
TGTGCCAGCAGGCCACTAGCGGGAGGAGCCCTCGCGAACACCGGGGAGCTGTTTTTT
CASRPLAGGALANTGELFF
>.|TRBJ1-3|.|TRBV29-1
TGCAGCGCCGAACAGGTATCTGGAAACACCATATATTTT
CSAEQVSGNTIYF
>.|TRBJ1-5|.|TRBV6-5
TGTGCCAGCAGTTACTCGTCAGGGAGCAATCAGCCCCAGCATTTT
CASSYSSGSNQPQHF
>.|TRBJ1-5|.|TRBV6-1
TGTGCCAGCAGTGATAACCCGGGGAATCAGCCCCAGCATTTT
CASSDNPGNQPQHF
>.|TRBJ1-2|.|TRBV7-6
TGTGCCAGCAGCTTAAGGCCAGAGGCCTCGGGCTACACCTTC
CASSLRPEASGYTF
>.|TRBJ2-6|TRBD1|TRBV29-1
TGCAGCGTTGTTCCGGGACAGGGGGCTACAGGGGCCAACGTCCTGACTTTC
CSVVPGQGATGANVLTF
>.|TRBJ1-2|.|TRBV28
TGTGCCAGCAGTTTAGTCGGGCGGACTGGGTATGGCTACACCTTC
CASSLVGRTGYGYTF
>.|TRBJ2-7|.|TRBV11-2
TGTGCCAGCAGCCAAGCAGGACTCTACGAGCAGTACTTC
CASSQAGLYEQYF
>.|TRBJ2-7|.|TRBV6-5
TGTGCCAGCAGTTACTCTCCGGACTCTTACTCCTACGAGCAGTACTTC
CASSYSPDSYSYEQYF
>.|TRBJ2-5|TRBD1|TRBV5-1
TGCGCCAGCAGCTCAACCGGGACAGGGGAAGAGACCCAGTACTTC
CASSSTGTGEETQYF
>.|TRBJ1-6|.|TRBV2
TGTGCCAGCAGTGAAGAGGGAGGAGCCATAACACCCCTCCACTTT
CASSEEGGAITPLHF
>.|TRBJ2-1|.|TRBV11-2
TGTGCCAGCAGCTTATCCTGGCAGGGGAAGTACAATGAGCAGTTCTTC
CASSLSWQGKYNEQFF
>.|TRBJ1-1|.|TRBV6-5
TGTGCCAGCAGTCAGACCGGGGGGACTGAAGCTTTCTTT
CASSQTGGTEAFF
>.|TRBJ1-1|.|TRBV6-1
TGTGCCAGCAGTCCACAGGGAGCCACTGAAGCTTTCTTT
CASSPQGATEAFF
>.|TRBJ1-1|TRBD1|TRBV19
TGTGCCAGTAGTCTGCGGAGACAGGGGTTCGGGAACACTGAAGCTTTCTTT
CASSLRRQGFGNTEAFF
>few|TRBJ1-6|.|TRBV6-5
TGTGCCAGCAGTCCTATGAGCTCCTATAATTCACCCCTCCACTTT
CASSPMSSYNSPLHF
>.|TRBJ1-2|.|TRBV28
TGTGCCAGCAGTTTGACTGGGTTTAACTACACCTTC
CASSLTGFNYTF
>.|TRBJ2-2|TRBD2|TRBV12-5
TGTGCTAGTGGTTTGGTACGGAGCGGGAGGGCCGAATTGATGACCGGGGAGCTGTTTTTT
CASGLVRSGRAELMTGELFF
>.|TRBJ1-1|TRBD1|TRBV7-9
TGTGCCAGCAGCTTAACAGGACAGGGGCTTACTGAAGCTTTCTTT
CASSLTGQGLTEAFF
>.|TRBJ2-3|TRBD1|TRBV5-1
TGCGCCAGCAGCCCAGGGGGTACAGATACGCAGTATTTT
CASSPGGTDTQYF
>.|TRBJ1-3|.|TRBV7-8
TGTGCCAGCAGCTCCAGGACAGTCTCTGGAAACACCATATATTTT
CASSSRTVSGNTIYF
>few|TRBJ2-5|TRBD1|TRBV6-5
TGTGCCAGCAGGAGACAGGGAATTTTTGGAGAGACCCAGTACTTC
CASRRQGIFGETQYF
>.|TRBJ2-1|TRBD1|TRBV7-3
TGTGCCAGCAGCTTCGGGACAGTTGGCAATGAGCAGTTCTTC
CASSFGTVGNEQFF
>.|TRBJ2-5|TRBD2|TRBV30
TGTGCCTGGAGTCGGGCGGGGGGGATCCAGTACTTC
CAWSRAGGIQYF
>once|TRBJ2-7|.|TRBV11-3
TGTGCCAGCAGCTCTCTTCCAGGAGGGGAAACCTACGAGCAGTACTTC
CASSSLPGGETYEQYF
>.|TRBJ2-5|.|TRBV14
TGTGCCAGCAGCCAAGATCGGGTTAAAGAGACCCAGTACTTC
CASSQDRVKETQYF